Listed here is a single T cell receptor (beta chain). Its antigen is not known. The germline V gene encodes CDR1 DFQATT and CDR2 SNEGSKA (reference sequence). The germline V and J ends were trimmed by 1 base and 1 base, with 13 bases remaining between them. The CDR3 is 15 amino acids. This sample was included in a study of response to subunit inactivated influenza vaccine. Study-wide results and limits: Researchers suggested that each seasonal influenza vaccination recruits few new T cells.

TCRdb passed the RT-PCR reads through MiXCR, listing each CDR3 protein once. The sample consists of 160,000 or so distinct CDR3 sequences, approximately 11% of them appearing once. This chain connects TRBV20-1 to TRBJ1-1, with a tentative D call TRBD1 (6 bases). The sample was non-naive T cells sorted from PBMCs, taken around seven weeks after vaccination. This sequence was found in a man aged 50 to 59 who received an inactivated influenza vaccine. This CDR3 reads CSARGGMTGNTEAFF. In DNA form, the CDR3 reads TGCAGTGCTAGAGGGGGGATGACAGGGAACACTGAAGCTTTCTTT.